One and the same sample provided the 32 T cell receptor beta chains below, sequenced in a study of human CD8 memory T cell subsets. UMI-labeled 5' RACE yielded the TCR beta libraries. TCRdb re-analyzed the 5' RACE reads; it lists each CDR3 protein once, without DNA. This sample contains about 10,000 distinct CDR3 sequences. Specimen: CD8+ stem-like memory T cells (TSCM and TCM) sorted from PBMCs. Sample subset: stem-like memory CD8 T cells (TSTEM), CCR7+ PD-1- TIGIT-. The receptors come from a human donor in good health.

This clonotype registers medium-sized by frequency. The chain couples TRBV19 to TRBJ1-5. CDR3 length equals 14 residues. CDR1 and CDR2 from the germline V gene are LNHDA and SQIVND (reference sequence). CDR3 loop: CASRVEGSNQPQHF.

The chain uses TRBV6-6 and TRBJ2-3. This CDR3 is 16 amino acids long. Germline loops: CDR1 MNHNY, CDR2 SVGAGI (reference sequence). Here the CDR3 reads CASKYGLLSGTDTQYF.

Here the CDR3 reads CASSYRAAVSYEQYF. This chain links TRBV5-6 with TRBJ2-7; TCRdb returns TRBD1, unconfirmable since there is no DNA. In germline, CDR1 is SGHDT, CDR2 YYEEEE. This CDR3 comprises 15 residues.

The V call is TRBV6-6, the J call TRBJ2-3; the TCRdb call, TRBD2, lacks DNA for checking. CDR1 is MNHNY, CDR2 SVGAGI, per germline (reference sequence). This CDR3 comprises 16 residues. CDR3 protein: CASSYSVAGDADTQYF.

V and J are TRBV30 and TRBJ2-7. The CDR3 contains 13 residues. Germline V gene sequence: CDR1 GTSNPN, CDR2 SVGIG (reference sequence). CDR3 residues: CAWSVADSYEQYF.

This clonotype shows up as medium-sized by frequency. The chain has TRBV19 and TRBJ1-2; checking the TCRdb D call of TRBD1 is not possible without DNA. Germline-derived CDR1 and CDR2 are LNHDA and SQIVND (reference sequence). This CDR3 contains 16 residues. This chain's CDR3 is CASSTGGASYINGYTF.

This chain connects TRBV20-1 to TRBJ2-7. Germline loops: CDR1 DFQATT, CDR2 SNEGSKA (reference sequence). The CDR3 totals 13 residues. Here the CDR3 reads CSARSTSSYEQYF.

This chain links TRBV11-2 with TRBJ2-3. CDR3 length equals 14 residues. In germline, CDR1 is SGHAT, CDR2 FQNNGV. The CDR3 sequence: CASSSRDPTDTQYF.

V is TRBV28 and J is TRBJ1-2; TCRdb designates TRBD1, a call that cannot be tested without DNA. Germline CDR1 MDHEN, CDR2 SYDVKM. The CDR3 runs to 15 residues. The CDR3 is CASAPLQAGNYGYTF.

Frequency places this clonotype as medium-sized (0.01 to 0.1%). The chain employs TRBV5-1 and TRBJ2-7; the TCRdb call, TRBD2, lacks DNA for checking. Looked up from germline, CDR1 is SGHRS and CDR2 is YFSETQ. CDR3 length: 14 amino acids. CDR3 residues: CASSGGTPEDEQYF.

The chain employs TRBV6-1 and TRBJ1-1; TCRdb reports TRBD1, a call that lacks DNA to check it against. In germline, CDR1 is MNHNS, CDR2 SASEGT. This CDR3 is 16 amino acids long. The CDR3 reads CASSEEHHGGAPEAFF.

The chain links TRBV4-2 to TRBJ2-7; TCRdb reports TRBD1, a call that lacks DNA to check it against. CDR1 and CDR2 from the germline V gene are LGHNA and YNFKEQ. The CDR3 has 14 residues. CDR3 loop: CASSQGGGGYEQYF.

The chain recombines TRBV2 with TRBJ2-1; checking the TCRdb D call of TRBD1 is not possible without DNA. Germline V gene sequence: CDR1 SNHLY, CDR2 FYNNEI. This CDR3 is 15 amino acids long. The CDR3 sequence is CASSEGTGVINEQFF.

This chain uses TRBV12-3 or TRBV12-4 with TRBJ1-2. CDR3 length equals 13 residues. The CDR3: CASSPFRFYGYTF.

V usage is TRBV28 and J usage is TRBJ2-7; TCRdb calls TRBD1, which cannot be checked without DNA. CDR1 is MDHEN, CDR2 SYDVKM, per germline. This CDR3 has 17 amino acids. This CDR3 is CASSLWSEQSPWGEQYF.

The chain carries TRBV4-2 and TRBJ2-6. Germline loops: CDR1 LGHNA, CDR2 YNFKEQ. CDR3 size: 13 residues. The CDR3 reads CASSSTGANVLTF.

The rearrangement links TRBV4-1 to TRBJ2-1; checking the TCRdb D call of TRBD2 is not possible without DNA. The length of the CDR3 is 16 residues. The germline V gene has CDR1 MGHRA and CDR2 YSYEKL. The CDR3 reads CASSLIIAGAYNEQFF.

The CDR3 loop reads CASSLSLFNEKLFF. V usage is TRBV7-8 and J usage is TRBJ1-4. There are 14 residues in the CDR3. Germline V CDR1 and CDR2: SGHVS, FQNEAQ.

Considering frequency, this clonotype is medium-sized. The chain is built from TRBV20-1 and TRBJ1-1; the D call from TCRdb, TRBD1, cannot be confirmed without DNA. The CDR3 loop spans 13 amino acids. Germline values: CDR1 DFQATT, CDR2 SNEGSKA (reference sequence). CDR3 loop: CSASPGINTEAFF.

This clonotype is identified as medium-sized from frequency. This sequence joins TRBV15 and TRBJ2-4; TCRdb selects TRBD1, and the lack of DNA leaves this call unchecked. The germline gives CDR1 LNHNV, CDR2 YYDKDF (reference sequence). This CDR3 is built from 14 residues. CDR3 in amino acids: CATSRDRGKNIQYF.

The genes are TRBV3-1 and TRBJ2-5; lacking DNA, the TRBD1 call made by TCRdb goes unchecked. In germline, CDR1 is LGHDT, CDR2 YNNKEL (reference sequence). This CDR3 contains 17 residues. Here the CDR3 reads CASSQELEGENQETQYF.

The chain couples TRBV27 to TRBJ2-1; with no DNA, the TCRdb D assignment of TRBD2 cannot be verified. This CDR3 spans 15 amino acids. Germline CDR1 and CDR2: MNHEY and SMNVEV (reference sequence). The CDR3 here is CASRIAGSSYNEQFF.

The chain combines TRBV10-2 with TRBJ2-2; TCRdb lists TRBD2, though no DNA is available to test this call. This CDR3 contains 15 residues. CDR1 and CDR2 from the germline V gene are WSHSY and SAAADI. CDR3 protein: CASSSSGGATGELFF.

The chain recombines TRBV6-5 with TRBJ2-4; the TCRdb call, TRBD1, lacks DNA for checking. The germline V gene has CDR1 MNHEY and CDR2 SVGAGI. The CDR3 is 13 amino acids. CDR3 sequence: CASRTGPENIQYF.

V gene TRBV28 combines with J gene TRBJ2-1; TCRdb calls TRBD1, which cannot be checked without DNA. Germline-derived CDR1 and CDR2 are MDHEN and SYDVKM. The CDR3 is 14 amino acids. The CDR3: CASSPETGLNEQFF.

This rearrangement joins TRBV19 to TRBJ1-1; there is no DNA to check the TCRdb D call of TRBD1. The CDR3 totals 11 residues. Germline V gene sequence: CDR1 LNHDA, CDR2 SQIVND (reference sequence). CDR3 sequence reads: CASRTVTEAFF.

The J gene is TRBJ2-3, the V gene TRBV20-1; TCRdb returns TRBD1, unconfirmable since there is no DNA. CDR3 length: 17 amino acids. Germline V gene data show CDR1 as DFQATT and CDR2 as SNEGSKA (reference sequence). CDR3 region: CSALMAVTGGTADTQYF.

V usage is TRBV28 and J usage is TRBJ2-7; TCRdb's D gene call, TRBD1, goes unchecked for lack of DNA. Germline assignment: CDR1 MDHEN and CDR2 SYDVKM. This CDR3 contains 16 residues. The CDR3 region is CASSPMLRGASYEQYF.

The V gene is TRBV7-2, the J gene TRBJ2-1; TCRdb designates TRBD1, a call that cannot be tested without DNA. The CDR3 contains 15 residues. The germline CDR1 and CDR2 sequences are SGHTA and FQGNSA. The chain's CDR3 is CASSLWTGEGNEQFF.

The chain recombines TRBV28 with TRBJ2-5; with no DNA, the TCRdb D assignment of TRBD1 cannot be verified. Germline loops: CDR1 MDHEN, CDR2 SYDVKM. The CDR3 runs 15 residues. This CDR3 is CASRPLTEKLETQYF.

The V call is TRBV7-2, the J call TRBJ2-1; TCRdb calls TRBD1, which cannot be checked without DNA. Germline lookup yields CDR1 SGHTA and CDR2 FQGNSA. The CDR3 is 15 residues long. CDR3 protein: CASSAGHNSYNEQFF. The whole variable domain, remainder taken from reference TRBV7-2 and TRBJ2-1, is GAGVSQSPSNKVTEKGKDVELRCDPISGHTALYWYRQSLGQGLEFLIYFQGNSAPDKSGLPSDRFSAERTGGSVSTLTIQRTQQEDSAVYLCASSAGHNSYNEQFFGPGTRLTVL.

The chain links TRBV24-1 to TRBJ1-2. CDR3 length: 12 amino acids. CDR1 is KGHDR, CDR2 SFDVKD, per germline. The CDR3 protein is CATSDLRWGYTF.